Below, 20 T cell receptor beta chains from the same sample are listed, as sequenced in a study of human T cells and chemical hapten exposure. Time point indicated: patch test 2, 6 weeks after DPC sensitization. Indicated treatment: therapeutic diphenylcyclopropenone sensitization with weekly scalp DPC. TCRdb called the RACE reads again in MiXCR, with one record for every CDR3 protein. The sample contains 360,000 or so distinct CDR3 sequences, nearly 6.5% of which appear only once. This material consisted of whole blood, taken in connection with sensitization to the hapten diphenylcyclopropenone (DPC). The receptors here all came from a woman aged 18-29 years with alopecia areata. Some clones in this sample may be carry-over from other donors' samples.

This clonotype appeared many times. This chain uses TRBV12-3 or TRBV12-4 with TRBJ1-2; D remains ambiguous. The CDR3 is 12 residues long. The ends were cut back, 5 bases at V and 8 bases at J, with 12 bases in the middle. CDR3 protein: CASSPDRTGYTF. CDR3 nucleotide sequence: TGTGCCAGCAGTCCGGACCGGACGGGCTACACCTTC.

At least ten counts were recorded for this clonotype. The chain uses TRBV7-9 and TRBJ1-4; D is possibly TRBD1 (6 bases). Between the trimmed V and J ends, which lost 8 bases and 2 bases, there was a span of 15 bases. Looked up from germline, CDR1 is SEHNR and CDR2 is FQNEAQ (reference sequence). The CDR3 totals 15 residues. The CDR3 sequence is CASQTGGRTNEKLFF. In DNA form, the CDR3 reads TGTGCCAGCCAAACCGGGGGGCGGACTAATGAAAAACTGTTTTTT.

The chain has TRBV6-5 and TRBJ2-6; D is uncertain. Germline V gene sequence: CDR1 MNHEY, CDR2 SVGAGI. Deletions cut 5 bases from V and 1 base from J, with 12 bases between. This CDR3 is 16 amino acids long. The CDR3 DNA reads TGTGCCAGCAGTCGACCTAGTTCGTCTGGGGCCAACGTCCTGACTTTC. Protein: CASSRPSSSGANVLTF.

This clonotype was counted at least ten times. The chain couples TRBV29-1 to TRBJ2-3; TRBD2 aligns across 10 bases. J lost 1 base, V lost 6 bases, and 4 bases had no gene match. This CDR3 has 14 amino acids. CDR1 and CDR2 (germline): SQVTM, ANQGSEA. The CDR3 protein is CSVDLAGGTDTQYF. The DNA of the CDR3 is TGCAGCGTCGATCTAGCGGGGGGCACAGATACGCAGTATTTT.

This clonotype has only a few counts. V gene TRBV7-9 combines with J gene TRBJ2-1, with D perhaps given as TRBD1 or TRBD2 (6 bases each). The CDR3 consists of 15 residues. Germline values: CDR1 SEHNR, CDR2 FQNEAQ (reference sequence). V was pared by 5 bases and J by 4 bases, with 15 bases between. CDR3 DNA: TGTGCCAGCAGCCCTGGGGGGACACAGTACAATGAGCAGTTCTTC. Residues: CASSPGGTQYNEQFF.

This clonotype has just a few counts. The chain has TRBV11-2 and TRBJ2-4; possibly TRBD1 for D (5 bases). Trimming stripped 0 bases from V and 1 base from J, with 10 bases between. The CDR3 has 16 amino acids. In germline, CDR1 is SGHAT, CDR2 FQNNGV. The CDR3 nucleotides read TGTGCCAGCAGCTTAGATCGGTCAGGGGCCAAAAACATTCAGTACTTC. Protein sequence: CASSLDRSGAKNIQYF.

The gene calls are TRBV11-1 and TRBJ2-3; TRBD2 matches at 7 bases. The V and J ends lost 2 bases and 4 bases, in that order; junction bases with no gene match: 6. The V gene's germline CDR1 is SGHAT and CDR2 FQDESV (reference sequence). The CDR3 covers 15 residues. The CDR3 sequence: CASSLFRGVADTQYF. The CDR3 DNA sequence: TGTGCCAGCAGCTTATTTCGGGGGGTGGCAGATACGCAGTATTTT.

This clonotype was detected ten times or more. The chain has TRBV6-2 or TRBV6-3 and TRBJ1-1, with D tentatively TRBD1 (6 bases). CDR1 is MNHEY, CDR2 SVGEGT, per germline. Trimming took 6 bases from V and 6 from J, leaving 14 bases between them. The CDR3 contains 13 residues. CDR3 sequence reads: CASRNTGNPEAFF. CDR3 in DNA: TGTGCCAGCAGAAATACAGGGAATCCTGAAGCTTTCTTT.

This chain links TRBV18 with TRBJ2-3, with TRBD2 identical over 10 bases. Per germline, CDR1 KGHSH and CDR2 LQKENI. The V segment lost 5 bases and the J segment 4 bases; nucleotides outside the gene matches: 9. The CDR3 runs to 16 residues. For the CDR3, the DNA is TGTGCCAGCTCATCGGTCCGAGCGGGGGGGGCAGATACGCAGTATTTT. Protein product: CASSSVRAGGADTQYF.

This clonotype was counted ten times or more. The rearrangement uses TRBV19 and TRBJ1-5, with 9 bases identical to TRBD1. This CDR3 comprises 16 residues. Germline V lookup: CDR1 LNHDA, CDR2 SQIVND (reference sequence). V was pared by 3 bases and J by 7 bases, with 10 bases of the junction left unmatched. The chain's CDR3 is CASSIFTGGAGQPQHF. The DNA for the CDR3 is TGTGCCAGTAGTATTTTTACAGGGGGCGCAGGGCAGCCCCAGCATTTT.

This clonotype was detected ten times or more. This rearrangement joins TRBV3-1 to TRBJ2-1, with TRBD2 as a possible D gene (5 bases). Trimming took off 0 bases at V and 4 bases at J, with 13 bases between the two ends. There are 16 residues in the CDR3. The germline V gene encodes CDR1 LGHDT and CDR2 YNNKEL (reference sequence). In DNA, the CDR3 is TGTGCCAGCAGCCAAGACACCTCCGGGGTTTACAATGAGCAGTTCTTC. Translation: CASSQDTSGVYNEQFF.

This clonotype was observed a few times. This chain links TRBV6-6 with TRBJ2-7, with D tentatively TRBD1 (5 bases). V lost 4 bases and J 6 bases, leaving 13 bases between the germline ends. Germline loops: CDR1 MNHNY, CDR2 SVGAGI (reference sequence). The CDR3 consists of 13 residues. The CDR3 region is CASSFGTGAEQYF. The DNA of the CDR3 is TGTGCCAGCAGTTTTGGAACAGGTGCCGAGCAGTACTTC.

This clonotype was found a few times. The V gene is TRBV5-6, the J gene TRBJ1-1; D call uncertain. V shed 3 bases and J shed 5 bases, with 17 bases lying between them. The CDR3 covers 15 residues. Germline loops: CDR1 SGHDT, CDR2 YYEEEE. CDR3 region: CASSSSPGGQTEAFF. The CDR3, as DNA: TGTGCCAGCAGCTCCTCTCCTGGTGGGCAGACTGAAGCTTTCTTT.

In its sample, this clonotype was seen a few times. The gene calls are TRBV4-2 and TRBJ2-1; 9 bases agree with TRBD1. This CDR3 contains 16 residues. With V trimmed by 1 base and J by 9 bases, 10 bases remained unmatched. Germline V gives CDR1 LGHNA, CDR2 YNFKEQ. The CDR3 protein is CASSQATGDRVFEQFF. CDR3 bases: TGTGCCAGCAGCCAAGCAACCGGGGACAGGGTCTTTGAGCAGTTCTTC.

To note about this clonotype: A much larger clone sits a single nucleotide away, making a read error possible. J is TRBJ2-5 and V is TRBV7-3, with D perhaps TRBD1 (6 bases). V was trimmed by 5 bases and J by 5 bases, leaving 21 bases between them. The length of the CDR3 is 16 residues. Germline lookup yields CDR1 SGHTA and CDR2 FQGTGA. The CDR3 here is CASSPRSRGPPETQYF. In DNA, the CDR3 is TGTGCCAGCAGCCCCCGGTCCAGGGGCCCTCCGGAGACCCAGTACTTC.

The CDR3 loop is CASSQAGQGENSPLHF. Written as DNA, the CDR3 is TGTGCCAGCAGCCAAGCTGGACAGGGGGAAAATTCACCCCTCCACTTT. This sequence joins TRBV27 and TRBJ1-6, with 10 bases aligning to TRBD1. After removal of 6 bases from V and 7 bases from J, the junction contained 9 bases not matched to a gene. The CDR3 covers 16 residues. Germline V gene lookup returns CDR1 MNHEY and CDR2 SMNVEV (reference sequence).

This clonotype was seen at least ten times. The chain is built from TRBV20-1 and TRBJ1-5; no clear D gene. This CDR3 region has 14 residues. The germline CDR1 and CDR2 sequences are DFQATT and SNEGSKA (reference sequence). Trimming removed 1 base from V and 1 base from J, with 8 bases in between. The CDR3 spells CSARVGMSNQPQHF. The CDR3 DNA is TGCAGTGCTAGAGTGGGGATGAGCAATCAGCCCCAGCATTTT.

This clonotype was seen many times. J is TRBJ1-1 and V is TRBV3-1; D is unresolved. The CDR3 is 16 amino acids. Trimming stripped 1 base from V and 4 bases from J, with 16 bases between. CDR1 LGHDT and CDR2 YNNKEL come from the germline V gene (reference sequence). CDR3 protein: CASSQVLSGEVTEAFF. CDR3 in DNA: TGTGCCAGCAGCCAAGTTTTATCAGGAGAGGTCACTGAAGCTTTCTTT.

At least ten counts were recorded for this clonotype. In DNA, the CDR3 is TGTGCCAGCTCCCGGGGCCGGGATGAAAAACTGTTTTTT. Encoded protein: CASSRGRDEKLFF. The chain links TRBV18 to TRBJ1-4; weak D call: TRBD1 (5 bases). This CDR3 is 13 amino acids long. In germline, CDR1 is KGHSH, CDR2 LQKENI. With 6 bases removed from V and 6 bases from J, the gap between germline ends came to 11 bases.

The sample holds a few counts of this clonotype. The CDR3, as DNA: TGCAGCGTTGATTTCGGGTTCGAAGGCTACACCTTC. It is translated as CSVDFGFEGYTF. This chain uses TRBV29-1 with TRBJ1-2; D uncertain. CDR1 is SQVTM and CDR2 is ANQGSEA in the germline V gene. The CDR3 length is 12 residues. The V end lost 3 bases, the J end lost 8 bases, and 13 bases lay between the germline ends.